What follows is one TCR beta chain and its context. These data belong to a study of shared clonotypes between healthy human individuals. About the study: A couple of women and a few men aged 18 to 49 made up the donors.

CDR1 is SGHTS and CDR2 is YDEGEE in the germline V gene. The ends were cut back, 2 bases at V and 4 bases at J, with 10 bases in the middle. This CDR3 spans 14 amino acids. Using immunoSEQ multiplex PCR, the repertoire was profiled, and TCRdb retains in-frame clones only, with some absent. Of roughly 2.2 million clones in the sample, just over 90% were seen once. Sequenced input: naive CD4+ T cells from PBMCs. Subset specified: CD45RA+ positively selected. This receptor was taken from a young man in good health. Some clones in this sample may be carry-over from other donors' samples. The chain combines TRBV5-8 with TRBJ1-5; D is ambiguous. The DNA of the CDR3 is TGTGCCAGCAGCTTCCGACCGGCGAATCAGCCCCAGCATTTT. Encoded protein: CASSFRPANQPQHF.